These T cell receptor beta chains were read from a single sample in a study of blood T cell repertoires in COVID-19. The method was immunoSEQ multiplex PCR; TCRdb's version includes in-frame clones alone and lacks a portion of them. The sample contains roughly 200,000 clones, more than 85% of which appear only once. The specimen was peripheral blood. Every receptor here comes from a woman aged 50 to 60 with COVID-19, enrolled during active disease. The CDR3 runs from the conserved cysteine through the conserved F or W. Fields, in order: D gene, J gene, clone size, V gene, CDR3 protein, CDR3 DNA. D genes are given only for firm matches. Clone size is not always given. Where it is, it says once, few, many or a class for expanded clones.

D gene: TRBD2
J gene: TRBJ2-1
clone size: NA
V gene: TRBV14
CDR3 protein: CASSRSGGPWDEQFF
CDR3 DNA: TGTGCCAGCAGCCGGTCGGGGGGGCCCTGGGATGAGCAGTTCTTC

D gene: TRBD1
J gene: TRBJ1-2
clone size: NA
V gene: TRBV14
CDR3 protein: CASSQSRGGGYTF
CDR3 DNA: TGTGCCAGCAGTCAGAGCAGAGGGGGCGGCTACACCTTC

D gene: TRBD1
J gene: TRBJ1-4
clone size: once
V gene: TRBV6-2/TRBV6-3
CDR3 protein: CASSLDREDEKLFF
CDR3 DNA: TGTGCCAGCAGTTTGGACAGGGAGGATGAAAAACTGTTTTTT

D gene: NA
J gene: TRBJ1-5
clone size: NA
V gene: TRBV19
CDR3 protein: CASSITRNQPQHF
CDR3 DNA: TGTGCCAGTAGTATAACCCGGAATCAGCCCCAGCATTTT

D gene: NA
J gene: TRBJ1-1
clone size: NA
V gene: TRBV30
CDR3 protein: CAWSPRGSLNTEAFF
CDR3 DNA: TGTGCCTGGAGTCCCCGTGGGAGTTTGAACACTGAAGCTTTCTTT

D gene: NA
J gene: TRBJ2-2
clone size: once
V gene: TRBV2
CDR3 protein: CASRQATGELFF
CDR3 DNA: TGTGCCAGCAGACAGGCAACCGGGGAGCTGTTTTTT

D gene: NA
J gene: TRBJ1-4
clone size: NA
V gene: TRBV19
CDR3 protein: CASSLTATNEKLFF
CDR3 DNA: TGTGCCAGTAGTCTGACTGCAACTAATGAAAAACTGTTTTTT

D gene: TRBD1
J gene: TRBJ1-1
clone size: NA
V gene: TRBV24-1
CDR3 protein: CATSDDRGANTEAFF
CDR3 DNA: TGTGCCACCAGTGACGACAGGGGAGCGAACACTGAAGCTTTCTTT

D gene: TRBD2
J gene: TRBJ2-7
clone size: NA
V gene: TRBV9
CDR3 protein: CASSVSTSGGYEQYF
CDR3 DNA: TGTGCCAGCAGCGTAAGTACTAGCGGGGGATACGAGCAGTACTTC

D gene: NA
J gene: TRBJ1-1
clone size: NA
V gene: TRBV21-1
CDR3 protein: CASSKGGGQCDTEAFF
CDR3 DNA: TGTGCCAGCAGCAAAGGAGGGGGACAGTGTGACACTGAAGCTTTCTTT

D gene: NA
J gene: TRBJ2-5
clone size: NA
V gene: TRBV5-4
CDR3 protein: CASSLDPRETQYF
CDR3 DNA: TGTGCCAGCAGCTTGGACCCCCGGGAGACCCAGTACTTC

D gene: TRBD1
J gene: TRBJ1-2
clone size: NA
V gene: TRBV7-3
CDR3 protein: CASSARTGSVNGYTF
CDR3 DNA: TGTGCCAGCAGCGCCCGGACAGGGAGCGTAAACGGCTACACCTTC

D gene: NA
J gene: TRBJ1-5
clone size: NA
V gene: TRBV7-8
CDR3 protein: CASSLMTGPQPQHF
CDR3 DNA: TGTGCCAGCAGCTTAATGACAGGACCACAGCCCCAGCATTTT

D gene: TRBD2
J gene: TRBJ2-3
clone size: NA
V gene: TRBV9
CDR3 protein: CASSVGIRASGGTDTQYF
CDR3 DNA: TGTGCCAGCAGCGTAGGGATTCGGGCTAGCGGGGGGACAGATACGCAGTATTTT

D gene: TRBD1
J gene: TRBJ1-1
clone size: NA
V gene: TRBV12-5
CDR3 protein: CASGVQGPATEAFF
CDR3 DNA: TGTGCTAGTGGTGTACAGGGGCCCGCCACTGAAGCTTTCTTT

D gene: NA
J gene: TRBJ2-2
clone size: once
V gene: TRBV6-5
CDR3 protein: CASARGDDTGELFF
CDR3 DNA: TGTGCCAGCGCCAGGGGGGACGACACCGGGGAGCTGTTTTTT

D gene: NA
J gene: TRBJ2-2
clone size: NA
V gene: TRBV28
CDR3 protein: CASSLYYTGELFF
CDR3 DNA: TGTGCCAGCAGTTTATACTACACCGGGGAGCTGTTTTTT

D gene: NA
J gene: TRBJ2-3
clone size: once
V gene: TRBV6-5
CDR3 protein: CASSQRGGADTQYF
CDR3 DNA: TGTGCCAGCAGTCAACGGGGCGGGGCAGATACGCAGTATTTT

D gene: NA
J gene: TRBJ2-3
clone size: NA
V gene: TRBV25-1
CDR3 protein: CASSGSRGLGTDTQYF
CDR3 DNA: TGTGCCAGCAGTGGCTCGCGCGGACTCGGCACAGATACGCAGTATTTT

D gene: NA
J gene: TRBJ2-2
clone size: NA
V gene: TRBV5-6
CDR3 protein: CASSLAGGGELFF
CDR3 DNA: TGTGCCAGCAGCTTGGCCGGGGGCGGGGAGCTGTTTTTT

D gene: TRBD1
J gene: TRBJ2-7
clone size: NA
V gene: TRBV30
CDR3 protein: CAWSVGQVGEQYF
CDR3 DNA: TGTGCCTGGAGTGTAGGACAGGTCGGGGAGCAGTACTTC

D gene: TRBD1
J gene: TRBJ2-7
clone size: NA
V gene: TRBV6-1
CDR3 protein: CASSEAGDREDEQYF
CDR3 DNA: TGTGCCAGCAGTGAAGCTGGGGACAGGGAAGACGAGCAGTACTTC

D gene: NA
J gene: TRBJ2-7
clone size: NA
V gene: TRBV19
CDR3 protein: CASSITGTYEQYF
CDR3 DNA: TGTGCCAGTAGTATAACGGGGACCTACGAGCAGTACTTC

D gene: NA
J gene: TRBJ2-1
clone size: NA
V gene: TRBV12-1
CDR3 protein: CASSPRRDNEQFF
CDR3 DNA: TGTGCCAGCAGCCCCCGACGGGACAATGAGCAGTTCTTC

D gene: TRBD2
J gene: TRBJ2-2
clone size: NA
V gene: TRBV5-1
CDR3 protein: CASSSTAGTSAAGELFF
CDR3 DNA: TGCGCCAGCAGCTCGACCGCCGGGACTAGCGCGGCCGGGGAGCTGTTTTTT

D gene: TRBD2
J gene: TRBJ2-3
clone size: NA
V gene: TRBV13
CDR3 protein: CASSLRTSGGTDTQYF
CDR3 DNA: TGTGCCAGCAGCCTCAGGACTAGCGGGGGTACAGATACGCAGTATTTT

D gene: NA
J gene: TRBJ2-5
clone size: NA
V gene: TRBV24-1
CDR3 protein: CATSSFTGDRKETQYF
CDR3 DNA: TGTGCCACCAGTTCCTTTACGGGGGACCGAAAAGAGACCCAGTACTTC

D gene: NA
J gene: TRBJ1-5
clone size: NA
V gene: TRBV5-4
CDR3 protein: CASSSYLLNQPQHF
CDR3 DNA: TGTGCCAGCAGCTCCTACCTACTCAATCAGCCCCAGCATTTT

D gene: NA
J gene: TRBJ2-1
clone size: NA
V gene: TRBV5-1
CDR3 protein: CASRNGHEQFF
CDR3 DNA: TGCGCCAGCCGAAATGGGCATGAGCAGTTCTTC

D gene: NA
J gene: TRBJ1-5
clone size: once
V gene: TRBV5-6
CDR3 protein: CASSLGVSNQPQHF
CDR3 DNA: TGTGCCAGCAGCTTAGGAGTAAGCAATCAGCCCCAGCATTTT

D gene: TRBD2
J gene: TRBJ2-2
clone size: NA
V gene: TRBV6-2/TRBV6-3
CDR3 protein: CASSSPGTGTSGGTGELFF
CDR3 DNA: TGTGCCAGCAGTTCTCCCGGGACAGGGACTAGCGGGGGTACCGGGGAGCTGTTTTTT

D gene: TRBD1
J gene: TRBJ1-6
clone size: NA
V gene: TRBV3-1/TRBV3-2
CDR3 protein: CASSRRGTGYNSPLHF
CDR3 DNA: TGTGCCAGCAGCCGACGGGGGACAGGGTATAATTCACCCCTCCACTTT

D gene: TRBD1
J gene: TRBJ1-4
clone size: NA
V gene: TRBV7-8
CDR3 protein: CASSFAGGEKLFF
CDR3 DNA: TGTGCCAGCAGCTTCGCAGGGGGTGAAAAACTGTTTTTT

D gene: TRBD1
J gene: TRBJ2-5
clone size: NA
V gene: TRBV7-9
CDR3 protein: CASSNTGAEETQYF
CDR3 DNA: TGTGCCAGCAGCAACACAGGGGCCGAGGAGACCCAGTACTTC

D gene: NA
J gene: TRBJ1-6
clone size: NA
V gene: TRBV10-2
CDR3 protein: CASSVVGGDSPLHF
CDR3 DNA: TGCGCCAGCAGTGTGGTAGGCGGTGATTCACCCCTCCACTTT

D gene: NA
J gene: TRBJ2-2
clone size: NA
V gene: TRBV10-3
CDR3 protein: CAISESGENTGELFF
CDR3 DNA: TGTGCCATCAGTGAGTCGGGAGAGAACACCGGGGAGCTGTTTTTT

D gene: TRBD1
J gene: TRBJ2-7
clone size: NA
V gene: TRBV4-1
CDR3 protein: CASSQRDRAYEQYF
CDR3 DNA: TGCGCCAGCAGCCAACGTGACAGGGCCTACGAGCAGTACTTC

D gene: NA
J gene: TRBJ1-3
clone size: NA
V gene: TRBV4-3
CDR3 protein: CASSQDEGGTIYF
CDR3 DNA: TGCGCCAGCAGCCAAGATGAGGGAGGAACCATATATTTT

D gene: NA
J gene: TRBJ2-5
clone size: NA
V gene: TRBV13
CDR3 protein: CASSTRKGVGETQYF
CDR3 DNA: TGTGCCAGCAGCACTAGGAAGGGGGTTGGAGAGACCCAGTACTTC

D gene: TRBD1
J gene: TRBJ1-3
clone size: NA
V gene: TRBV7-8
CDR3 protein: CASSRGTGSGNTIYF
CDR3 DNA: TGTGCCAGCAGTAGAGGGACAGGCTCTGGAAACACCATATATTTT

D gene: NA
J gene: TRBJ1-1
clone size: NA
V gene: TRBV7-3
CDR3 protein: CASSPLGSMNTEAFF
CDR3 DNA: TGTGCCAGCAGCCCCCTGGGCAGCATGAACACTGAAGCTTTCTTT